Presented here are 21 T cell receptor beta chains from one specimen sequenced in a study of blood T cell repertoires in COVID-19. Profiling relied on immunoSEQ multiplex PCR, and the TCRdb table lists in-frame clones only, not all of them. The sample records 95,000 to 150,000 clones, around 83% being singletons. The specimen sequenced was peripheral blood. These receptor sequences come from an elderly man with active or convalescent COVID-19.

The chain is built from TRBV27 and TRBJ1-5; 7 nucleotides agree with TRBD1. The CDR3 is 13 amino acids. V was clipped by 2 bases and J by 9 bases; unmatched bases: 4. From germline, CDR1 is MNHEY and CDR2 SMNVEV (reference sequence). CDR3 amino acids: CASSLDRERPQHF. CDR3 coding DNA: TGTGCCAGCAGTTTAGACAGGGAGAGGCCCCAGCATTTT.

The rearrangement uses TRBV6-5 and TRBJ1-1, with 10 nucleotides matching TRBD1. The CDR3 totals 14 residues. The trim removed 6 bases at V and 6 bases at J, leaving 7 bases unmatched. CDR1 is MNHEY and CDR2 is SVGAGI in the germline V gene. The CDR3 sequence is CASSQDRGRSEAFF. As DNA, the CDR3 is TGTGCCAGCAGCCAGGACAGGGGGAGGTCTGAAGCTTTCTTT.

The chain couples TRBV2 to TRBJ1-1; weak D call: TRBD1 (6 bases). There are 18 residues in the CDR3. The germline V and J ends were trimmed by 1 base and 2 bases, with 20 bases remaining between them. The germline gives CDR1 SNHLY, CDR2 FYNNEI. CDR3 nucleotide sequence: TGTGCCAGCAGTGAAGGTAATCGGGGGGCCATACTAAACACTGAAGCTTTCTTT. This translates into CASSEGNRGAILNTEAFF.

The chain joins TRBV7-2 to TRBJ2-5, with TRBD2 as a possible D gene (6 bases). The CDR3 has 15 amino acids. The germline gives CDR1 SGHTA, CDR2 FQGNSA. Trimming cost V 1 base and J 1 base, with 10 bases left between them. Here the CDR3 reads CASSLGRGFQETQYF. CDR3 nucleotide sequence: TGTGCCAGCAGCTTAGGTCGGGGGTTCCAAGAGACCCAGTACTTC. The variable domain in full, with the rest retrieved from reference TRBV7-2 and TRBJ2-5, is GAGVSQSPSNKVTEKGKDVELRCDPISGHTALYWYRQSLGQGLEFLIYFQGNSAPDKSGLPSDRFSAERTGGSVSTLTIQRTQQEDSAVYLCASSLGRGFQETQYFGPGTRLLVL.

The CDR3 region has the DNA TGTGCCAGCAGTTTATTCACAGATGAAAAACTGTTTTTT. Protein product: CASSLFTDEKLFF. The chain links TRBV27 to TRBJ1-4; D unclear. This CDR3 has 13 amino acids. Germline V lookup: CDR1 MNHEY, CDR2 SMNVEV (reference sequence). V lost 1 base and J 6 bases, leaving 6 bases between the germline ends.

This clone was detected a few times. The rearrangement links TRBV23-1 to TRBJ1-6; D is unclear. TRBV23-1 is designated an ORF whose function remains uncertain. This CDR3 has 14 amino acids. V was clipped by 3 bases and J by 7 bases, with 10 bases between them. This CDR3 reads CASSQTDTNSPLHF. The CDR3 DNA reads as TGCGCCAGCAGTCAGACCGACACCAATTCACCCCTCCACTTT.

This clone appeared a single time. CDR3 protein: CASTGKTGRMSGELFF. Here the CDR3 DNA reads TGTGCCAGCACCGGAAAGACAGGTCGTATGTCCGGGGAGCTGTTTTTT. V and J are TRBV27 and TRBJ2-2; possible D gene TRBD1, 6 bases. The CDR3 contains 16 residues. Germline CDR1 and CDR2: MNHEY and SMNVEV (reference sequence). Trimming took 7 bases from V and 6 from J, leaving 21 bases between them.

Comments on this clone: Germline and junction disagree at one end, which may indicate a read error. The CDR3 sequence is CASSRTEYGYIF. The CDR3 DNA is TGTGCCAGTAGCCGGACAGAGTATGGCTACATCTTC. J is TRBJ1-2 and V is TRBV19, with D tentatively TRBD1 (6 bases). Germline loops: CDR1 LNHDA, CDR2 SQIVND (reference sequence). This CDR3 spans 12 amino acids.

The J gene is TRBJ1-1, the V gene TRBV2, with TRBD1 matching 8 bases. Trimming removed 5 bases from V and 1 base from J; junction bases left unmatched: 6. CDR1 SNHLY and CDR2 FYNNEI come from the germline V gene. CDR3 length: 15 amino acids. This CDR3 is CASSYQGAANTEAFF. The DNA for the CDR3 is TGTGCCAGCAGTTACCAGGGGGCGGCGAACACTGAAGCTTTCTTT.

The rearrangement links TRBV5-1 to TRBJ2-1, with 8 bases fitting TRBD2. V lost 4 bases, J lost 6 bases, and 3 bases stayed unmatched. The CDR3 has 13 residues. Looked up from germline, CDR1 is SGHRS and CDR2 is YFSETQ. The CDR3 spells CASSDGGANEQFF. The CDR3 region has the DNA TGCGCCAGCAGCGACGGGGGGGCCAATGAGCAGTTCTTC.

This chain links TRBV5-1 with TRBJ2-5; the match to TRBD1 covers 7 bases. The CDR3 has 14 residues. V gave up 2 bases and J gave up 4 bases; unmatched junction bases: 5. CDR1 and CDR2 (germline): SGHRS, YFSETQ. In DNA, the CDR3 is TGCGCCAGCAGCTTAACAGGGGTTTCAGAGACCCAGTACTTC. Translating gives CASSLTGVSETQYF.

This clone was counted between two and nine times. CDR3 sequence (DNA): TGTGCCAGCAGTGACGGTAATCAGCCCCAGCATTTT. Its protein product is CASSDGNQPQHF. V usage is TRBV2 and J usage is TRBJ1-5; D unclear. CDR3 length equals 12 residues. The V gene's germline CDR1 is SNHLY and CDR2 FYNNEI. V dropped 3 bases and J dropped 4 bases, with 4 bases sitting between them.

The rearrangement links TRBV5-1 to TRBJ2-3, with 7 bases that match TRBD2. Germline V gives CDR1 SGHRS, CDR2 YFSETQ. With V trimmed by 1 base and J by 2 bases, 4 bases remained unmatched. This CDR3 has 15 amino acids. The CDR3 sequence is CASSLPSGLTDTQYF. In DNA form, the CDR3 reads TGCGCCAGCAGCTTGCCTAGCGGTCTCACAGATACGCAGTATTTT.

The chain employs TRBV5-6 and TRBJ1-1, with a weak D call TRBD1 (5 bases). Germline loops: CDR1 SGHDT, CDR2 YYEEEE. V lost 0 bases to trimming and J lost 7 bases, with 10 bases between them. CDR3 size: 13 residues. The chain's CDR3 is CASSLAGGVEAFF. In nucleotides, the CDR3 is TGTGCCAGCAGCTTGGCCGGAGGGGTTGAAGCTTTCTTT.

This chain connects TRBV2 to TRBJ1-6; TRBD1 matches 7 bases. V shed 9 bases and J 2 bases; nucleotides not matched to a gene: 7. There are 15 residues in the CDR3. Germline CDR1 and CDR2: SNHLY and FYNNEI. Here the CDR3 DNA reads TGTGCCAGTAAGGGGGCTGGCCCCTATAATTCACCCCTCCACTTT. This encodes CASKGAGPYNSPLHF.

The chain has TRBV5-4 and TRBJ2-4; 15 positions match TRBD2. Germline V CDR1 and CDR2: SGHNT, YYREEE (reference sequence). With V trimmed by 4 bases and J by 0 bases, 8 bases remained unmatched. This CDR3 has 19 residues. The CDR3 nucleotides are TGTGCCAGCAGCAGAAGGGGACTAGCGGGGGGTATAGCCAAAAACATTCAGTACTTC. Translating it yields CASSRRGLAGGIAKNIQYF.

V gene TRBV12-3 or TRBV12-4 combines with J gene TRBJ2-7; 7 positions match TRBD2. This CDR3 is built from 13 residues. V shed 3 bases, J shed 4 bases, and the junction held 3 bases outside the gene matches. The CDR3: CASSFGGKYEQYF. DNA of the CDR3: TGTGCCAGCAGTTTCGGGGGGAAATACGAGCAGTACTTC.

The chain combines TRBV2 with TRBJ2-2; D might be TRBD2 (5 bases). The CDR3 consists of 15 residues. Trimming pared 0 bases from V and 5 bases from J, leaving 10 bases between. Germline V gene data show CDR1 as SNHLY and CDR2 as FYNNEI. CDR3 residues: CASSEASWETGELFF. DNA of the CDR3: TGTGCCAGCAGTGAAGCGAGTTGGGAGACCGGGGAGCTGTTTTTT.

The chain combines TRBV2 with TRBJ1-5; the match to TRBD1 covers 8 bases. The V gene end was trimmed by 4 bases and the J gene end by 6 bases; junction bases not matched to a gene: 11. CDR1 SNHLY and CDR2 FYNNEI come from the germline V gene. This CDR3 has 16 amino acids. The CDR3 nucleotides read TGTGCCAGCAGTGGGCAGGGGGCCGGCACTAGTCAGCCCCAGCATTTT. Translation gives CASSGQGAGTSQPQHF. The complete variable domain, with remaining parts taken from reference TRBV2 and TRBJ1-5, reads EPEVTQTPSHQVTQMGQEVILRCVPISNHLYFYWYRQILGQKVEFLVSFYNNEISEKSEIFDDQFSVERPDGSNFTLKIRSTKLEDSAMYFCASSGQGAGTSQPQHFGDGTRLSIL.

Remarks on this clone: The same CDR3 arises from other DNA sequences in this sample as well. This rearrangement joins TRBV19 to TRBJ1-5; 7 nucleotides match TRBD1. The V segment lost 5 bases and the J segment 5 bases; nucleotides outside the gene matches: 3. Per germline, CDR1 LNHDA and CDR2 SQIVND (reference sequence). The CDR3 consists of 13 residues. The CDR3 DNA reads TGTGCCAGTAGTCCCGACAGGGATCAGCCCCAGCATTTT. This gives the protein CASSPDRDQPQHF.

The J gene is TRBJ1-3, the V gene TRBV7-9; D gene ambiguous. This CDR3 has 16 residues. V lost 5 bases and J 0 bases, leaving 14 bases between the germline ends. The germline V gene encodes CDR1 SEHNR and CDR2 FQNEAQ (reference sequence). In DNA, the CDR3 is TGTGCCAGCAGCGCGGAGGTGGGTTACTCTGGAAACACCATATATTTT. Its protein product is CASSAEVGYSGNTIYF.